This T cell receptor beta chain originates from a study of brain metastases from non-small cell lung cancer. Broader study findings: Metastases had sparse T cells but largely shared repertoires with primaries. Expanded T-cell clones appeared in around 64% of brain metastases over primaries. Compared with primary tumors, brain metastases showed less T-cell infiltration.

Assay used: immunoSEQ multiplex PCR; TCRdb lists only in-frame clones, some missing. The table shows roughly 2,300 clones, with around four fifths occurring only once. Points on this clone: Its antigen is as yet unknown. This sample also contains other DNA sequences that code for the same CDR3.

The CDR3 extends over 15 amino acids. The germline V gene has CDR1 MDHEN and CDR2 SYDVKM. Deletions cut 6 bases from V and 0 bases from J, with 13 bases between. The V gene is TRBV28, the J gene TRBJ2-3; unclear D gene. What was sequenced was primary lung tumor tissue. This TCR came from a donor aged 40 or older with non-small cell lung cancer. CDR3 amino acids: CASRYDISSTDTQYF. The CDR3 DNA is TGTGCCAGCAGATACGACATTTCTAGCACAGATACGCAGTATTTT.